These 11 T cell receptor beta chains originate from one sample sequenced in a study of T-cell memory formation after mild COVID-19 (dated by TCRdb to the early 2020s). The method behind the library was 5' RACE. Sequenced using an Illumina NovaSeq 6000. Starting from the raw public reads, TCRdb applied fastp trimming at Q25, assembled clones with MiXCR and retained in-frame beta chains. Entries that share a CDR3 protein sequence are merged under the most common genes and DNA. Recorded for this sample are tens of thousands of distinct CDR3 sequences; around 15% of them occurred a single time. The ten largest clonotypes hold around 1.4% of the sample. The sample comprised PBMCs or a T cell subset sorted from them (not recorded which). Receptors originate from an adult who had mild COVID-19 (a few samples of this study predate the infection). The sample titles of this study are shuffled in the database, so cell type and time point are left out.

This clonotype was observed many times. The V call is TRBV9, the J call TRBJ2-1, with 13 bases matching TRBD2. The CDR3 is 17 residues long. The germline V gene has CDR1 SGDLS and CDR2 YYNGEE. Germline trimming cut 3 bases from V and 7 bases from J; bases unmatched to any gene: 10. The CDR3 coding sequence is TGTGCCAGCAGCGATAGGACTAGCGGGAGTGTGTCGAATGAGCAGTTCTTC. This codes for CASSDRTSGSVSNEQFF.

This clonotype is medium-sized (0.01 to 0.1%) in the sample. The V and J genes are TRBV5-1 and TRBJ2-5; D possibly matches TRBD1 or TRBD2 (5 bases each). V lost 0 bases and J lost 5, with 17 bases in between. The CDR3 spans 16 residues. CDR1 and CDR2 (germline): SGHRS, YFSETQ. CDR3 amino acids: CASSLGSGTMRETQYF. The CDR3 DNA reads as TGCGCCAGCAGCTTGGGGTCCGGGACCATGAGGGAGACCCAGTACTTC.

There are many counts of this clonotype. The V call is TRBV7-9, the J call TRBJ2-1; no clear D gene. V lost 1 base and J lost 7, with 8 bases in between. The CDR3 consists of 13 residues. Germline V gives CDR1 SEHNR, CDR2 FQNEAQ (reference sequence). The CDR3 protein is CASSLGPVNEQFF. CDR3 in DNA: TGTGCCAGCAGCTTAGGTCCGGTTAATGAGCAGTTCTTC.

In its sample, this clonotype was seen many times. The chain is built from TRBV6-1 and TRBJ2-5; 9 nucleotides align to TRBD1. Looked up from germline, CDR1 is MNHNS and CDR2 is SASEGT. The CDR3 totals 14 residues. V shed 7 bases, J shed 4 bases, and the junction held 7 bases outside the gene matches. The CDR3 reads CASTRDRELETQYF. The CDR3 nucleotides are TGTGCCAGCACCCGGGACAGGGAGCTAGAGACCCAGTACTTC.

The table lists this clonotype with many counts. The chain combines TRBV5-1 with TRBJ2-7; tentatively, D is TRBD2 (6 bases). Trimming took off 2 bases at V and 4 bases at J, with 10 bases between the two ends. Germline CDR1 SGHRS, CDR2 YFSETQ. This CDR3 region has 13 residues. The CDR3 reads CASSLGGGYEQYF. In DNA, the CDR3 is TGCGCCAGCAGCTTAGGTGGGGGGTACGAGCAGTACTTC.

The V call is TRBV7-7, the J call TRBJ2-5; maybe TRBD1 (7 bases). Looked up from germline, CDR1 is SSHAT and CDR2 is FNYEAQ (reference sequence). The CDR3 is 13 residues long. This CDR3 is CASGGGYQETQYF. CDR3 coding DNA: TGTGCTAGCGGAGGGGGCTACCAAGAGACCCAGTACTTC.

The rearrangement uses TRBV7-6 and TRBJ2-1; 9 bases agree with TRBD2. This CDR3 comprises 18 residues. V shed 1 base and J 2 bases; nucleotides not matched to a gene: 9. The germline CDR1 and CDR2 sequences are SGHVS and FNYEAQ. CDR3 sequence reads: CASSLVASGATTYNEQFF. CDR3 in DNA: TGTGCCAGCAGCTTAGTGGCTAGCGGGGCTACAACCTACAATGAGCAGTTCTTC.

This clonotype was observed at least ten times. This CDR3 reads CSAGQTSGGRYNEQFF. The CDR3 DNA reads as TGCAGTGCTGGCCAAACTAGCGGGGGGAGGTACAATGAGCAGTTCTTC. The V and J genes are TRBV20-1 and TRBJ2-1; TRBD2 matches 12 bases. Germline lookup yields CDR1 DFQATT and CDR2 SNEGSKA (reference sequence). V lost 5 bases, J lost 4 bases, and 9 bases stayed unmatched. The CDR3 runs 16 residues.

This clonotype has at least ten counts. The chain is built from TRBV27 and TRBJ1-2; 7 nucleotides match TRBD1. The CDR3 extends over 15 amino acids. The germline V gene has CDR1 MNHEY and CDR2 SMNVEV (reference sequence). Trimming took 2 bases from V and 4 from J; bases not matched to a gene: 7. The DNA for the CDR3 is TGTGCCAGCAGTTTAAAGACAGGGAGGAGCTATGGCTACACCTTC. It encodes CASSLKTGRSYGYTF.

The chain recombines TRBV6-1 with TRBJ2-5; D uncertain. The CDR3 contains 15 residues. V lost 3 bases to trimming and J lost 3 bases, with 14 bases between them. Germline CDR1 is MNHNS and CDR2 is SASEGT. CDR3 nucleotide sequence: TGTGCCAGCAGTGATTGGAGCACCGAGGAAGAGACCCAGTACTTC. Its protein product is CASSDWSTEEETQYF.

This clonotype was detected many times. The chain combines TRBV4-1 with TRBJ1-2; possibly TRBD1 for D (5 bases). The V end lost 3 bases, the J end lost 2 bases, and 16 bases lay between the germline ends. The CDR3 contains 16 residues. CDR1 is MGHRA and CDR2 is YSYEKL in the germline V gene. The CDR3 loop is CASSQAPGTQNYGYTF. The DNA of the CDR3 is TGCGCCAGCAGCCAGGCTCCCGGGACGCAAAACTATGGCTACACCTTC.